A selection of T cell receptor beta chains follows, all from one sample in a study of blood T cell repertoires in COVID-19. The data were produced by immunoSEQ multiplex PCR, yet TCRdb's version contains in-frame clones alone and is incomplete. The sample has more than 300,000 clones, around 87% seen once. The sequenced material came from peripheral blood. The receptors here all came from a young woman with COVID-19, enrolled during active disease. The CDR3 runs from the conserved cysteine through the conserved F or W. A D gene is named only where the DNA matches it firmly. Clone size is given for some rows only: seen once, a few or many times, or a class if the clone is expanded.

TRBD2	TRBV9	TRBJ2-1	.	CASSARGLAGDEQFF	TGTGCCAGCAGCGCCCGGGGACTAGCGGGCGATGAGCAGTTCTTC
.	TRBV9	TRBJ2-3	.	CASSVLAGYSVTDTQYF	TGTGCCAGCAGCGTACTCGCGGGATATTCGGTGACAGATACGCAGTATTTT
TRBD1	TRBV7-9	TRBJ2-5	.	CASSWGQWETQYF	TGTGCCAGCAGCTGGGGACAGTGGGAGACCCAGTACTTC
.	TRBV27	TRBJ1-2	.	CASSRDGGPYGYTF	TGTGCCAGCAGCCGAGACGGGGGACCCTATGGCTACACCTTC
TRBD2	TRBV5-4	TRBJ2-5	.	CASSFPPGLAERETQYF	TGTGCCAGCAGCTTCCCTCCGGGACTAGCGGAGAGGGAGACCCAGTACTTC
TRBD1	TRBV5-6	TRBJ2-7	.	CASSFLRQGSYEQYF	TGTGCCAGCAGCTTCCTAAGACAGGGCTCCTACGAGCAGTACTTC
TRBD2	TRBV2	TRBJ2-7	once	CASNPDLAGSEGEQYF	TGTGCCAGCAATCCCGACCTAGCGGGGTCCGAAGGGGAGCAGTACTTC
TRBD1	TRBV6-5	TRBJ1-6	.	CASTGGSSSPLHF	TGTGCCAGCACAGGGGGCTCGAGTTCACCCCTCCACTTT
TRBD1	TRBV6-2/TRBV6-3	TRBJ1-5	.	CASSYGQGEGQPQHF	TGTGCCAGCAGTTACGGGCAGGGGGAAGGCCAGCCCCAGCATTTT
TRBD1	TRBV4-1	TRBJ1-2	.	CASGGQGLYGYTF	TGCGCCAGCGGGGGACAGGGACTCTATGGCTACACCTTC
.	TRBV25-1	TRBJ2-7	.	CASSDTYEQYF	TGTGCCAGCAGTGACACCTACGAGCAGTACTTC
TRBD2	TRBV5-1	TRBJ2-7	.	CASSFGLAGGQGEQYF	TGCGCCAGCAGCTTCGGACTAGCGGGAGGTCAGGGCGAGCAGTACTTC
.	TRBV11-2	TRBJ2-1	.	CASSLASLNEQFF	TGTGCCAGCAGCTTGGCTAGCTTAAATGAGCAGTTCTTC
TRBD1	TRBV13	TRBJ1-4	.	CASSSGTGNEKLFF	TGTGCCAGCAGCTCCGGGACAGGGAATGAAAAACTGTTTTTT
TRBD1	TRBV4-1	TRBJ2-5	.	CASTRVGGQGRETQYF	TGCGCCAGCACTCGTGTGGGCGGACAGGGGAGGGAGACCCAGTACTTC
TRBD2	TRBV6-1	TRBJ2-3	.	CASSEGSGSPPGYF	TGTGCCAGCAGTGAAGGGAGCGGGAGCCCACCGGGCTATTTT
.	TRBV3-1/TRBV3-2	TRBJ1-3	.	CASSHRDSGNTIYF	TGTGCCAGCAGCCACAGGGACTCTGGAAACACCATATATTTT
.	TRBV4-1	TRBJ1-2	.	CASSQDAGIPYGYTF	TGCGCCAGCAGCCAAGATGCGGGGATCCCGTATGGCTACACCTTC
TRBD1	TRBV27	TRBJ1-2	.	CASSWTGRGYGYTF	TGTGCCAGCAGTTGGACAGGGAGGGGATATGGCTACACCTTC
TRBD2	TRBV27	TRBJ2-7	.	CASRPSGGREQYF	TGTGCCAGCAGGCCTAGCGGGGGACGGGAGCAGTACTTC
.	TRBV11-2	TRBJ2-6	.	CASSLARGSGANVLTF	TGTGCCAGCAGCTTAGCTCGGGGCTCTGGGGCCAACGTCCTGACTTTC
.	TRBV28	TRBJ1-2	.	CASSYGLSYGYTF	TGTGCCAGCAGTTATGGACTGTCTTATGGCTACACCTTC
.	TRBV9	TRBJ2-3	.	CASSVGLSSSTDTQYF	TGTGCCAGCAGCGTTGGACTTTCCTCTAGCACAGATACGCAGTATTTT
TRBD2	TRBV30	TRBJ2-6	.	CAWGSGGSGANVLTF	TGTGCCTGGGGGTCGGGGGGGTCCGGGGCCAACGTCCTGACTTTC
TRBD2	TRBV19	TRBJ2-1	.	CASSIYSGRGYNEQFF	TGTGCCAGTAGTATTTATAGCGGGAGGGGCTACAATGAGCAGTTCTTC
TRBD2	TRBV3-1/TRBV3-2	TRBJ2-2	.	CASSQEILAGGYTGELFF	TGTGCCAGCAGCCAAGAAATTTTGGCGGGAGGCTACACCGGGGAGCTGTTTTTT
TRBD1	TRBV27	TRBJ1-1	.	CASSRQGFRTEAFF	TGTGCCAGCAGCCGACAGGGGTTCCGCACTGAAGCTTTCTTT
.	TRBV28	TRBJ2-7	.	CASNSAAPYEQYF	TGTGCCAGCAACTCGGCGGCTCCCTACGAGCAGTACTTC
.	TRBV2	TRBJ1-2	.	CASSVGQDYGYTF	TGTGCCAGCAGTGTTGGGCAGGACTATGGCTACACCTTC
.	TRBV12-3/TRBV12-4	TRBJ2-7	.	CASNGAGALEQYF	TGTGCCAGCAACGGGGCAGGGGCCCTCGAGCAGTACTTC
TRBD2	TRBV5-4	TRBJ2-3	.	CASSPLAGGGDTQYF	TGTGCCAGCAGCCCTTTAGCGGGAGGAGGGGATACGCAGTATTTT
TRBD2	TRBV24-1	TRBJ2-1	.	CATSRRGAALNEQFF	TGTGCCACCAGTCGGCGGGGGGCGGCCCTCAATGAGCAGTTCTTC
.	TRBV5-6	TRBJ2-2	.	CASSLGARNTGELFF	TGTGCCAGCAGCTTGGGGGCGAGAAACACCGGGGAGCTGTTTTTT
TRBD1	TRBV14	TRBJ2-1	once	CASSQEPGQGAWEQFF	TGTGCCAGCAGCCAAGAACCGGGACAGGGGGCCTGGGAGCAGTTCTTC
.	TRBV27	TRBJ1-6	.	CANGEGGRPPLHF	TGTGCCAACGGGGAGGGCGGCAGGCCACCCCTCCACTTT